A selection of T cell receptor beta chains follows, all from one sample in a study of OX40 agonist ivuxolimab in advanced cancers. Data came from immunoSEQ multiplex PCR; TCRdb stores just in-frame clones and leaves some out. This table has around 56,000 clones, nearly 90% appearing once. The source material was CD4+ or CD8+ T cells sorted from blood, sampled in a trial of the OX40 agonist ivuxolimab. These receptors came from an adult with an advanced solid tumor such as melanoma, head and neck, liver or kidney cancer. CDR3s include the opening cysteine and the closing phenylalanine or tryptophan. The order of the fields is D gene, J gene, clone size, V gene, CDR3 protein, CDR3 DNA. A D gene is named only where the DNA matches it firmly. Size is omitted from some rows. Given values are once, few, many or a class for expanded clones.

D: TRBD1; J: TRBJ1-4; size: once; V: TRBV6-5; CDR3: CASTDRQGWDEKLFF; DNA: TGTGCCAGCACCGACCGACAGGGTTGGGATGAAAAACTGTTTTTT
D: NA; J: TRBJ1-2; size: NA; V: TRBV19; CDR3: CASSTTVSYGYTF; DNA: TGTGCCAGTAGTACGACAGTCTCCTATGGCTACACCTTC
D: NA; J: TRBJ2-5; size: NA; V: TRBV19; CDR3: CASSAGTAQETQYF; DNA: TGTGCCAGTAGTGCGGGGACAGCCCAAGAGACCCAGTACTTC
D: NA; J: TRBJ1-2; size: NA; V: TRBV6-8; CDR3: CASSLIKGPYF; DNA: TGTGCCAGCAGTTTGATAAAGGGGCCCTACTTC
D: NA; J: TRBJ2-1; size: once; V: TRBV11-2; CDR3: CASRAPSGYNEQFF; DNA: TGTGCCAGCCGGGCCCCGAGTGGGTACAATGAGCAGTTCTTC
D: TRBD1; J: TRBJ1-4; size: NA; V: TRBV4-3; CDR3: CASSQGGTDNEKLFF; DNA: TGCGCCAGCAGCCAAGGGGGGACAGATAATGAAAAACTGTTTTTT
D: TRBD1; J: TRBJ1-1; size: once; V: TRBV11-3; CDR3: CASSPGQGATEAFF; DNA: TGTGCCAGCAGCCCCGGACAGGGGGCCACTGAAGCTTTCTTT
D: NA; J: TRBJ1-4; size: NA; V: TRBV5-5; CDR3: CASSLDRNAYEKLFF; DNA: TGTGCCAGCAGCTTGGACAGGAACGCATATGAAAAACTGTTTTTT
D: NA; J: TRBJ2-1; size: NA; V: TRBV30; CDR3: CAWSGGVDEQFF; DNA: TGTGCCTGGAGTGGGGGGGTCGATGAGCAGTTCTTC
D: NA; J: TRBJ2-3; size: NA; V: TRBV5-4; CDR3: CASSFTGADTQYF; DNA: TGTGCCAGCAGCTTCACGGGCGCAGATACGCAGTATTTT
D: NA; J: TRBJ2-2; size: NA; V: TRBV15; CDR3: CATSRVSHPTGELFF; DNA: TGTGCCACCAGCAGAGTTAGTCACCCCACCGGGGAGCTGTTTTTT
D: TRBD2; J: TRBJ2-2; size: NA; V: TRBV11-2; CDR3: CASSYNPGGGNTGELFF; DNA: TGTGCCAGCAGCTACAATCCGGGGGGAGGGAACACCGGGGAGCTGTTTTTT
D: NA; J: TRBJ2-2; size: NA; V: TRBV27; CDR3: CASSPSISGTGELFF; DNA: TGTGCCAGCAGTCCCTCCATTAGTGGCACCGGGGAGCTGTTTTTT
D: NA; J: TRBJ1-2; size: NA; V: TRBV28; CDR3: CASSYKLRDVYFYGYTF; DNA: TGTGCCAGCAGCTATAAACTCCGGGACGTCTACTTCTATGGCTACACCTTC
D: TRBD2; J: TRBJ2-3; size: NA; V: TRBV11-2; CDR3: CASSLDGWLAGVNTQYF; DNA: TGTGCCAGCAGCTTAGATGGGTGGCTAGCGGGGGTGAATACGCAGTATTTT
D: TRBD1; J: TRBJ1-2; size: NA; V: TRBV2; CDR3: CASSDDRDRYGYTF; DNA: TGTGCCAGCAGTGATGACAGGGACCGTTATGGCTACACCTTC
D: TRBD1; J: TRBJ1-1; size: few; V: TRBV2; CDR3: CASRGQTLEAFF; DNA: TGTGCCAGCAGGGGACAGACCCTTGAAGCTTTCTTT
D: NA; J: TRBJ2-3; size: many; V: TRBV19; CDR3: CASSRMSPDTQYF; DNA: TGTGCCAGTAGTAGGATGAGCCCAGATACGCAGTATTTT
D: NA; J: TRBJ2-1; size: NA; V: TRBV5-4; CDR3: CASSGIADKNYNEQFF; DNA: TGTGCCAGCAGCGGAATAGCAGACAAAAACTACAATGAGCAGTTCTTC
D: TRBD2; J: TRBJ2-1; size: NA; V: TRBV6-5; CDR3: CASSYGLAGLNEQFF; DNA: TGTGCCAGCAGTTACGGACTAGCGGGGCTCAATGAGCAGTTCTTC
D: NA; J: TRBJ2-2; size: NA; V: TRBV27; CDR3: CASTSGGFTGELFF; DNA: TGTGCCAGCACTTCAGGGGGGTTCACCGGGGAGCTGTTTTTT
D: TRBD1; J: TRBJ1-5; size: NA; V: TRBV5-1; CDR3: CASSLGRTGWAYSNQPQHF; DNA: TGCGCCAGCAGCTTGGGTCGGACAGGGTGGGCCTATAGCAATCAGCCCCAGCATTTT
D: TRBD1; J: TRBJ1-2; size: once; V: TRBV19; CDR3: CASRTRTGEDYGYTF; DNA: TGTGCCAGTAGGACTAGGACAGGGGAGGACTATGGCTACACCTTC
D: NA; J: TRBJ2-1; size: NA; V: TRBV27; CDR3: CASMRSPLYNEQFF; DNA: TGTGCCAGCATGCGCTCCCCATTATACAATGAGCAGTTCTTC
D: NA; J: TRBJ2-3; size: NA; V: TRBV6-1; CDR3: CASTPPSGGTDTQYF; DNA: TGTGCCAGCACTCCCCCCAGCGGCGGTACAGATACGCAGTATTTT
D: NA; J: TRBJ2-5; size: NA; V: TRBV2; CDR3: CASSPLDGKSQETQYF; DNA: TGTGCCAGCAGTCCGCTGGACGGGAAAAGCCAAGAGACCCAGTACTTC
D: TRBD1; J: TRBJ1-4; size: NA; V: TRBV5-5; CDR3: CASSLEGQGYEKLFF; DNA: TGTGCCAGCAGCTTGGAGGGACAGGGGTATGAAAAACTGTTTTTT
D: NA; J: TRBJ1-2; size: NA; V: TRBV2; CDR3: CASSELAARGDGYTF; DNA: TGTGCCAGCAGTGAGTTGGCGGCTCGAGGGGATGGCTACACCTTC
D: TRBD1; J: TRBJ1-1; size: NA; V: TRBV7-8; CDR3: CASSFTGGWTEAFF; DNA: TGTGCCAGCAGTTTTACAGGGGGGTGGACTGAAGCTTTCTTT
D: NA; J: TRBJ1-2; size: NA; V: TRBV19; CDR3: CASKGWGYTF; DNA: TGTGCCAGTAAAGGCTGGGGCTACACCTTC
D: TRBD2; J: TRBJ2-7; size: NA; V: TRBV10-2; CDR3: CASSDPTLSGTLRAYEQYF; DNA: TGCGCCAGCAGTGACCCTACCCTTAGCGGGACCCTTCGGGCCTACGAGCAGTACTTC
D: NA; J: TRBJ2-1; size: NA; V: TRBV28; CDR3: CASSLGVHNEQFF; DNA: TGTGCCAGCAGTTTGGGTGTCCACAATGAGCAGTTCTTC
D: TRBD1; J: TRBJ2-1; size: NA; V: TRBV29-1; CDR3: CSAVAGTGRLFF; DNA: TGCAGCGCTGTTGCCGGGACAGGTCGACTGTTCTTC
D: TRBD1; J: TRBJ1-5; size: once; V: TRBV28; CDR3: CASSPGTESNQPQHF; DNA: TGTGCCAGCAGTCCCGGGACAGAGAGCAATCAGCCCCAGCATTTT
D: NA; J: TRBJ2-7; size: NA; V: TRBV15; CDR3: CATSRVEGLNNYEQYF; DNA: TGTGCCACCAGCAGAGTCGAAGGACTGAATAACTACGAGCAGTACTTC
D: NA; J: TRBJ1-3; size: once; V: TRBV10-1; CDR3: CPRGRGGNTIYF; DNA: TGCCCACGGGGTAGGGGTGGAAACACCATATATTTT
D: NA; J: TRBJ1-5; size: NA; V: TRBV28; CDR3: CASSLVWDQPQHF; DNA: TGTGCCAGCAGTTTAGTTTGGGATCAGCCCCAGCATTTT
D: NA; J: TRBJ2-5; size: NA; V: TRBV7-7; CDR3: CASSLDPGTETQYF; DNA: TGTGCCAGCAGCTTAGATCCGGGAACAGAGACCCAGTACTTC
D: NA; J: TRBJ2-1; size: NA; V: TRBV27; CDR3: CASSLIVARYNEQFF; DNA: TGTGCCAGCAGTTTAATAGTAGCGAGATACAATGAGCAGTTCTTC
D: NA; J: TRBJ1-5; size: NA; V: TRBV5-5; CDR3: CASSLGDYSNQPQHF; DNA: TGTGCCAGCAGCTTGGGCGACTATAGCAATCAGCCCCAGCATTTT
D: NA; J: TRBJ2-1; size: NA; V: TRBV9; CDR3: CASSVATEQFF; DNA: TGTGCCAGCAGCGTAGCTACGGAGCAGTTCTTC
D: NA; J: TRBJ1-2; size: once; V: TRBV2; CDR3: CASSDMGGYTF; DNA: TGTGCCAGCAGTGATATGGGGGGCTACACCTTC